This TCR beta chain was observed in a study of blood T cell repertoires in COVID-19. About the study: Samples of COVID-19 (acute and convalescent) were obtained from the United States, Italy and Spain.

The study assigned cohorts using participant-reported clinical history. The method was immunoSEQ multiplex PCR; TCRdb's version includes in-frame clones alone and lacks a portion of them. Among hundreds of thousands of clones, roughly nine tenths were seen once, and the ten largest hold about 1%. The CDR3 totals 15 residues. Germline CDR1 and CDR2: KGHSH and LQKENI. Trimming left V 9 bases short and J 1 base short, with 18 bases between. The chain joins TRBV18 to TRBJ1-1; D may be TRBD1 (6 bases). Sequencing used PBMCs or T cells enriched from blood (not recorded which). This TCR came from a man aged 18 to 30 who had recovered from COVID-19. The CDR3 DNA reads as TGTGCCAGTTCTATGGACAGAACTAAGAACACTGAAGCTTTCTTT. This codes for CASSMDRTKNTEAFF.